The clone carrying this T cell receptor (beta chain) came up once. The CDR3 sequence is 12 residues long. CDR1 and CDR2 (germline): SQVTM, ANQGSEA. V lost 8 bases and J lost 7; bases outside the gene matches: 10. Authors' methods: Scientists estimated how many nucleated cells there were by amplifying reference gene primers. Assay used: immunoSEQ multiplex PCR; TCRdb lists only in-frame clones, some missing. V and J calls and clone size follow that table, whereas D and trimming were derived from the DNA. The table records over 85,000 clones, almost 80% of them present only once. This record comes from a study of blood T cell repertoires in COVID-19. Whole-study context: The samples span acute and convalescent COVID-19 from the United States, Italy and Spain. PBMCs, B-cell-depleted T cells, or T cells provided the cDNA or gDNA that made up the material.

Sequenced: peripheral blood. The chain uses TRBV29-1 and TRBJ1-1, with 7 bases matching TRBD1. The TCR comes from a man aged 55 to 70 with active or convalescent COVID-19. The CDR3 sequence: CSSSRGRDEAFF. CDR3 bases: TGCAGCTCATCGAGGGGGCGCGATGAAGCTTTCTTT.